The entry below describes one T cell receptor beta chain. The multiple sclerosis control group comprised treatment-naive patients with stable or active relapsing-remitting disease. TEMRA cells were FACS-enriched and CD8+ and CD4+ T cells negatively isolated. Trimming removed 6 bases from V and 5 bases from J, with 17 bases in between. CDR1 is MNHEY, CDR2 SVGEGT, per germline. The CDR3 is 14 amino acids. An amount of RNA that ranged from about 0.45 to 1 ug was reverse transcribed with random hexamers. Across 54 Vbeta and 13 Jbeta, immunoSEQ multiplex PCR amplified TCR beta CDR3. TCRdb ran MiXCR on the immunoSEQ multiplex PCR reads and lists one entry per CDR3 protein. The table records fewer than 350,000 distinct CDR3 sequences, 85% of them present only once. The sample comes from a study of CD8 T cells in Susac syndrome.

This clonotype originated in a human donor with multiple sclerosis. J is TRBJ2-7 and V is TRBV6-2 or TRBV6-3; the D gene is possibly TRBD1 (6 bases). Sequencing used CD8+ T cells from PBMCs. As DNA, the CDR3 is TGTGCCAGCAGCCCTGACGGGACATTCCACGAGCAGTACTTC. Translation gives CASSPDGTFHEQYF.